This T cell receptor (beta chain) came from a study of blood T cell repertoires in COVID-19. In the study overall: The analysed material was cDNA or gDNA that came from T cells, B-cell-depleted T cells, or PBMCs.

Germline CDR1 reads MNHNY; CDR2 reads SVGAGI (reference sequence). The CDR3 contains 14 residues. V was pared by 2 bases and J by 2 bases, with 2 bases of the junction left unmatched. How the authors handled the data: Reference gene primer amplification in the assay estimated nucleated cell counts. TCRdb keeps only in-frame clones here, not all; method: immunoSEQ multiplex PCR. V and J calls and clone size are as listed in that table; D and trimming were resolved from the DNA. The sample lists 86,000 or so clones, more than 75% seen once, with 1.2% in the top ten. The source of this sequence is a woman older than 75 with acute or convalescent COVID-19. The genes are TRBV6-6 and TRBJ2-7, with 8 bases lining up with TRBD1. The sample consisted of peripheral blood. In DNA form, the CDR3 reads TGTGCCAGCAGTTACGACAGGGGCCCCTACGAGCAGTACTTC. As protein: CASSYDRGPYEQYF.